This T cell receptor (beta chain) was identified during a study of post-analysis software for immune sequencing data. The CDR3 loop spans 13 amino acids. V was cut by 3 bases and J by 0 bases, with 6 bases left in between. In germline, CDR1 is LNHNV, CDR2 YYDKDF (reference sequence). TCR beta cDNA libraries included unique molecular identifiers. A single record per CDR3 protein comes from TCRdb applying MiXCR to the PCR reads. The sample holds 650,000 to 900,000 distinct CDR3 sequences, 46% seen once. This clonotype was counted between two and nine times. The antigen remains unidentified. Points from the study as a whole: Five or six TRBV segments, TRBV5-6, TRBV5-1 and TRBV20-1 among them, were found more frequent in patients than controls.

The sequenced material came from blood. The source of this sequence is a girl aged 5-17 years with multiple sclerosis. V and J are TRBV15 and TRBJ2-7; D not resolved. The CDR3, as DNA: TGTGCCACCAGCAGTCAGGTCTCCTACGAGCAGTACTTC. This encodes CATSSQVSYEQYF.